The 28 T cell receptor beta chains below were found in one sample sequenced in a study of T cell responses to AZD1222 COVID-19 vaccine. Sequencing was performed with immunoSEQ multiplex PCR; in TCRdb, only in-frame clones are kept and a portion is missing. The data contain tens of thousands of clones, around nine tenths of them singletons. Source: peripheral blood, taken on day 0 of AZD1222 vaccination. These receptors all come from an adult in good health.

The chain has TRBV5-1 and TRBJ2-1, with D unclear. Trimming removed 6 bases at V and 0 bases at J, with 13 bases between. Germline V lookup: CDR1 SGHRS, CDR2 YFSETQ. CDR3 length equals 15 residues. As DNA, the CDR3 is TGCGCCAGCACGCCGAAGGTGGCCTCCTACAATGAGCAGTTCTTC. It encodes CASTPKVASYNEQFF.

The chain employs TRBV2 and TRBJ1-6; D might be TRBD1 (5 bases). The CDR3 covers 14 residues. From germline, CDR1 is SNHLY and CDR2 FYNNEI. Trimming removed 8 bases at V and 6 bases at J, with 14 bases between. The CDR3 DNA sequence: TGTGCCAGCGGAAGGGGCGGGGGTAATTCACCCCTCCACTTT. This codes for CASGRGGGNSPLHF.

The chain recombines TRBV7-2 with TRBJ2-3; 10 bases match TRBD2. J lost 3 bases, V lost 1 base, and 4 bases had no gene match. The CDR3 length is 16 residues. Germline-derived CDR1 and CDR2 are SGHTA and FQGNSA. CDR3 nucleotide sequence: TGTGCCAGCAGCTTAGATGGACTAGCGGTGACAGATACGCAGTATTTT. This sequence encodes CASSLDGLAVTDTQYF. The full variable domain, its missing parts supplied by reference TRBV7-2 and TRBJ2-3, is GAGVSQSPSNKVTEKGKDVELRCDPISGHTALYWYRQSLGQGLEFLIYFQGNSAPDKSGLPSDRFSAERTGGSVSTLTIQRTQQEDSAVYLCASSLDGLAVTDTQYFGPGTRLTVL.

The genes are TRBV7-9 and TRBJ1-5; 8 bases align to TRBD1. The CDR3 contains 17 residues. V shed 4 bases and J 3 bases; nucleotides not matched to a gene: 11. Looked up from germline, CDR1 is SEHNR and CDR2 is FQNEAQ (reference sequence). The CDR3 here is CASSSSLKDRANQPQHF. The CDR3 DNA follows: TGTGCCAGCAGCTCCTCGCTTAAGGACAGGGCCAATCAGCCCCAGCATTTT.

The chain has TRBV7-2 and TRBJ1-5, with D maybe TRBD1 (5 bases). CDR3 length: 15 residues. With 5 bases removed from V and 6 bases from J, the gap between germline ends came to 17 bases. CDR1 is SGHTA, CDR2 FQGNSA, per germline. This chain's CDR3 is CASSPGGLAGQPQHF. For the CDR3, the DNA is TGTGCCAGCAGCCCCGGGGGGTTGGCGGGTCAGCCCCAGCATTTT.

The gene calls are TRBV6-6 and TRBJ1-6, with 7 bases aligning to TRBD1. V gave up 6 bases and J gave up 9 bases; unmatched junction bases: 11. CDR1 is MNHNY and CDR2 is SVGAGI in the germline V gene (reference sequence). The CDR3 has 15 amino acids. DNA for the CDR3: TGTGCCAGCAGCCCTCGACAGGGCGGCGGTTCACCCCTCCACTTT. Translation gives CASSPRQGGGSPLHF.

This chain joins TRBV19 and TRBJ1-4; D remains unclear. Trimming pared 5 bases from V and 5 bases from J, leaving 9 bases between. CDR3 size: 13 residues. CDR1 is LNHDA, CDR2 SQIVND, per germline (reference sequence). CDR3 amino acids: CASSGRMNEKLFF. The CDR3, as DNA: TGTGCCAGTAGTGGGCGGATGAATGAAAAACTGTTTTTT.

The rearrangement joins TRBV19 to TRBJ2-7, with 10 nucleotides matching TRBD1. The CDR3 consists of 13 residues. The J segment lost 5 bases and the V segment lost 3 bases, leaving 1 base of the junction unmatched. Germline CDR1 LNHDA, CDR2 SQIVND (reference sequence). The CDR3 loop is CASSMTGGDEQYF. Here the CDR3 DNA reads TGTGCCAGTAGTATGACAGGGGGCGACGAGCAGTACTTC.

A word on this clone: The sample holds other DNA sequences that translate to the same CDR3. The rearrangement joins TRBV7-2 to TRBJ1-1; a possible D gene is TRBD1 (5 bases). V lost 2 bases and J lost 0, with 7 bases in between. This CDR3 has 14 residues. The germline CDR1 and CDR2 sequences are SGHTA and FQGNSA. The CDR3 bases are TGTGCCAGCAGCTTATCAGGGCTGAACACTGAAGCTTTCTTT. Its translation is CASSLSGLNTEAFF.

The genes are TRBV25-1 and TRBJ1-1; unclear D gene. This CDR3 region has 12 residues. Germline values: CDR1 MGHDK, CDR2 SYGVNS. Trimming removed 3 bases at V and 11 bases at J, with 13 bases between. The CDR3 nucleotides read TGTGCCAGCAGTGACCCCCTCCGTGGGGCTTTCTTT. Protein product: CASSDPLRGAFF.

The genes are TRBV27 and TRBJ2-5, with 7 bases identical to TRBD1. Trimming removed 5 bases from V and 4 bases from J; junction bases left unmatched: 7. The CDR3 is 14 residues long. The germline V gene has CDR1 MNHEY and CDR2 SMNVEV (reference sequence). CDR3 nucleotides: TGTGCCAGCAGTCAGACAGGGTGGAGAGAGACCCAGTACTTC. Translation: CASSQTGWRETQYF.

This chain connects TRBV27 to TRBJ1-2; TRBD1 might be the D (6 bases). With 0 bases removed from V and 6 bases from J, the gap between germline ends came to 8 bases. Germline V gives CDR1 MNHEY, CDR2 SMNVEV (reference sequence). The CDR3 spans 13 residues. The CDR3 DNA is TGTGCCAGCAGTTTATCAGGGGGAGATGGCTACACCTTC. Protein: CASSLSGGDGYTF.

The genes are TRBV18 and TRBJ1-1; 8 nucleotides line up with TRBD1. J was trimmed by 5 bases and V by 0 bases; bases with no gene match: 11. The CDR3 covers 17 residues. Germline values: CDR1 KGHSH, CDR2 LQKENI. The CDR3 nucleotides are TGTGCCAGCTCACCACCGGGAACAGGGGGAGGGAGAACTGAAGCTTTCTTT. Residues: CASSPPGTGGGRTEAFF.

This chain uses TRBV30 with TRBJ2-7; no firm D call. In germline, CDR1 is GTSNPN, CDR2 SVGIG (reference sequence). The CDR3 is made up of 14 amino acids. V lost 1 base and J 1 base, leaving 11 bases between the germline ends. The CDR3 nucleotides read TGTGCCTGGAGTGGGTTAAGGGCATCCTACGAGCAGTACTTC. This gives the protein CAWSGLRASYEQYF.

This clone was counted a single time. The rearrangement links TRBV6-6 to TRBJ1-5, with D possibly matching TRBD1 (6 bases). Trimming took 6 bases from V and 7 from J, leaving 16 bases between them. The CDR3 covers 14 residues. CDR1 and CDR2 (germline): MNHNY, SVGAGI (reference sequence). CDR3 sequence (DNA): TGTGCCAGCAGCACCAACAGGGTTTGGCAGCCCCAGCATTTT. Residues: CASSTNRVWQPQHF.

The rearrangement uses TRBV28 and TRBJ1-5; possible D gene TRBD1, 5 bases. Trimming removed 8 bases at V and 6 bases at J, with 11 bases between. CDR1 is MDHEN, CDR2 SYDVKM, per germline. The CDR3 has 12 amino acids. In DNA form, the CDR3 reads TGTGCCAGCGGGGGGAGGGCTCAGCCCCAGCATTTT. It yields the protein CASGGRAQPQHF.

The V and J genes are TRBV19 and TRBJ2-2; TRBD1 matches at 7 bases. The V segment lost 6 bases and the J segment 7 bases; nucleotides outside the gene matches: 5. This CDR3 region has 13 residues. The germline V gene encodes CDR1 LNHDA and CDR2 SQIVND (reference sequence). CDR3 residues: CASRDRLGGELFF. CDR3 nucleotides: TGTGCCAGTAGGGACAGGTTAGGCGGGGAGCTGTTTTTT.

The chain carries TRBV7-2 and TRBJ1-3; 7 bases agree with TRBD1. Germline loops: CDR1 SGHTA, CDR2 FQGNSA. CDR3 length: 16 residues. The V gene end was trimmed by 2 bases and the J gene end by 4 bases; junction bases not matched to a gene: 8. CDR3 bases: TGTGCCAGCAGCTTACTCAAACAGGGGTACGGAAACACCATATATTTT. This gives the protein CASSLLKQGYGNTIYF.

The V gene is TRBV6-5, the J gene TRBJ1-3, with D tentatively TRBD1 (5 bases). The length of the CDR3 is 16 residues. Trimming took 2 bases from V and 0 from J, leaving 11 bases between them. CDR1 MNHEY and CDR2 SVGAGI come from the germline V gene. CDR3 protein: CASSYAGPVSGNTIYF. Written as DNA, the CDR3 is TGTGCCAGCAGTTACGCAGGGCCAGTCTCTGGAAACACCATATATTTT.

This chain connects TRBV19 to TRBJ1-2, with TRBD1 matching 8 bases. Germline-derived CDR1 and CDR2 are LNHDA and SQIVND (reference sequence). The length of the CDR3 is 15 residues. V trimming: 9 bases; J trimming: 1 base; junction bases outside the gene matches: 10. The DNA for the CDR3 is TGTGCCAGCAACCAGGGGGCTCTGAATAACTATGGCTACACCTTC. Amino acids: CASNQGALNNYGYTF.

The CDR3 DNA is TGTGCCAGCAGTGAAGCGCCGGGGGGAACTGGAAACACCATATATTTT. Protein: CASSEAPGGTGNTIYF. The V call is TRBV6-1, the J call TRBJ1-3; maybe TRBD1 (5 bases). The CDR3 runs to 16 residues. Trimming removed 0 bases at V and 2 bases at J, with 11 bases between. Per the germline V gene, CDR1 is MNHNS and CDR2 is SASEGT.

DNA for the CDR3: TGTGCCAGCAGTTTAGCGGGGACACGGCTGCAGTACTTC. Translating gives CASSLAGTRLQYF. The chain employs TRBV12-3 or TRBV12-4 and TRBJ2-7; D possibly corresponds to TRBD1 (6 bases). The CDR3 contains 13 residues. Trimming left V 0 bases short and J 9 bases short, with 12 bases between.

This clone was observed a single time. This chain uses TRBV11-3 with TRBJ2-2; 9 bases are shared with TRBD1. The V and J ends lost 4 bases and 4 bases, in that order; junction bases with no gene match: 7. CDR1 SGHNT and CDR2 YENEEA come from the germline V gene. This CDR3 is built from 16 residues. CDR3 sequence: CASSYSGTGSTGELFF. CDR3 DNA sequence: TGTGCCAGCAGCTACTCCGGGACAGGGTCCACCGGGGAGCTGTTTTTT.

The rearrangement joins TRBV5-4 to TRBJ2-3, with TRBD2 matching 9 bases. Looked up from germline, CDR1 is SGHNT and CDR2 is YYREEE (reference sequence). The V segment lost 0 bases and the J segment 6 bases; nucleotides outside the gene matches: 5. The CDR3 length is 15 residues. The CDR3 protein is CASSLVAGGTDTQYF. In DNA, the CDR3 is TGTGCCAGCAGCTTGGTGGCGGGGGGGACCGATACGCAGTATTTT.

The gene calls are TRBV5-1 and TRBJ2-5; D possibly matches TRBD1 or TRBD2 (5 bases each). The CDR3 extends over 17 amino acids. Germline CDR1 SGHRS, CDR2 YFSETQ. V lost 0 bases and J 4 bases, leaving 19 bases between the germline ends. The CDR3: CASSLAGPYGARETQYF. CDR3 bases: TGCGCCAGCAGCTTGGCGGGGCCATACGGCGCCAGAGAGACCCAGTACTTC.

V gene TRBV7-9 combines with J gene TRBJ2-1; 12 bases match TRBD2. The V gene's germline CDR1 is SEHNR and CDR2 FQNEAQ (reference sequence). Trimming took 5 bases from V and 5 from J; bases not matched to a gene: 7. This CDR3 contains 16 residues. The CDR3 reads CASSPLAGGSHNEQFF. The DNA of the CDR3 is TGTGCCAGCAGCCCACTAGCGGGGGGATCCCACAATGAGCAGTTCTTC.

The chain employs TRBV28 and TRBJ1-5, with D perhaps TRBD1 (5 bases). The ends were cut back, 8 bases at V and 4 bases at J, with 12 bases in the middle. The CDR3 spans 13 residues. Germline V gene data show CDR1 as MDHEN and CDR2 as SYDVKM. The DNA for the CDR3 is TGTGCCAGCTTTGGGGGGTTGAATCAGCCCCAGCATTTT. The encoded protein is CASFGGLNQPQHF. Looking up the rest from reference TRBV28 and TRBJ1-5 gives the full variable domain: DVKVTQSSRYLVKRTGEKVFLECVQDMDHENMFWYRQDPGLGLRLIYFSYDVKMKEKGDIPEGYSVSREKKERFSLILESASTNQTSMYLCASFGGLNQPQHFGDGTRLSIL.

The V gene is TRBV6-5, the J gene TRBJ1-5; D is perhaps TRBD1 (5 bases). The CDR3 loop spans 16 amino acids. The V gene lost 4 bases and the J gene lost 6 bases, with 19 bases spanning the gap. Germline CDR1 MNHEY, CDR2 SVGAGI. The CDR3 is CASSFPGASGSQPQHF. DNA for the CDR3: TGTGCCAGCAGTTTTCCCGGGGCCTCAGGGAGTCAGCCCCAGCATTTT.